This T cell receptor (beta chain) was found in a study of OX40 agonist ivuxolimab in advanced cancers. The CDR3 runs 16 residues. Germline V gene lookup returns CDR1 SGDLS and CDR2 YYNGEE. Trimming removed 4 bases from V and 4 bases from J, with 20 bases in between. This table comes from immunoSEQ multiplex PCR, and its TCRdb copy is limited to in-frame clones, with some not included. The sample lists approximately 61,000 clones; roughly 80% were seen once. The material sequenced was CD4+ or CD8+ T cells sorted from blood, taken in a trial of the OX40 agonist ivuxolimab. The sequence was collected from an adult with an advanced solid tumor such as melanoma, head and neck, liver or kidney cancer. The V call is TRBV9, the J call TRBJ1-2; no definite D call. CDR3 residues: CASSTRGGLGSYGYTF. The CDR3 nucleotides read TGTGCCAGCAGCACCCGAGGAGGGCTAGGGTCCTATGGCTACACCTTC.